A single sample gave rise to the 22 T cell receptor beta chains below, sequenced in a study of T cell clones after liver transplantation. Libraries were prepared by immunoSEQ multiplex PCR; TCRdb keeps only in-frame clonotypes and omits some of them. The sample consists of around 60,000 clones, about 70% of them appearing once. The sequenced sample was CD4+ T cells from blood, obtained before liver transplant. The source is a human donor who received a liver transplant.

This clone occurred a few times. V and J are TRBV7-2 and TRBJ1-1; maybe TRBD1 (5 bases). CDR3 length: 13 residues. Trimming removed 10 bases from V and 5 bases from J, with 17 bases in between. Per germline, CDR1 SGHTA and CDR2 FQGNSA. The CDR3 protein is CAIGAGVGTEAFF. The CDR3 DNA reads TGTGCCATCGGGGCGGGAGTCGGGACTGAAGCTTTCTTT.

The chain employs TRBV19 and TRBJ1-4; 7 bases align to TRBD1. Germline CDR1 reads LNHDA; CDR2 reads SQIVND (reference sequence). The V and J ends lost 6 bases and 3 bases, in that order; junction bases with no gene match: 7. The CDR3 consists of 15 residues. The CDR3 protein is CASSPRGIANEKLFF. CDR3 bases: TGTGCCAGTAGCCCCAGGGGGATTGCTAATGAAAAACTGTTTTTT.

V usage is TRBV6-1 and J usage is TRBJ2-3; D is uncertain. The CDR3 extends over 12 amino acids. V was pared by 9 bases and J by 3 bases, with 10 bases between. Germline lookup yields CDR1 MNHNS and CDR2 SASEGT. The CDR3 region is CASTADTDTQYF. DNA for the CDR3: TGTGCCAGTACCGCAGATACAGATACGCAGTATTTT.

This chain joins TRBV28 and TRBJ2-7; no clear D gene. From germline, CDR1 is MDHEN and CDR2 SYDVKM. The V end lost 3 bases, the J end lost 4 bases, and 7 bases lay between the germline ends. The CDR3 has 12 residues. The CDR3 sequence: CASSLSAYEQYF. The CDR3 region has the DNA TGTGCCAGCAGTTTGAGCGCATACGAGCAGTACTTC.

This clone has a handful of counts. The rearrangement uses TRBV30 and TRBJ1-2; 7 bases line up with TRBD1. J gave up 4 bases and V 5 bases, and 4 bases lay outside the gene matches. CDR3 length: 12 amino acids. The germline V gene has CDR1 GTSNPN and CDR2 SVGIG (reference sequence). Here the CDR3 reads CAWGNRGYGYTF. The CDR3 DNA reads TGTGCCTGGGGTAACAGGGGCTATGGCTACACCTTC.

CDR3 bases: TGTGCCAGCAGCTTAGAGGGGACAGCTGGAAACACCATATATTTT. This encodes CASSLEGTAGNTIYF. The V gene is TRBV7-8, the J gene TRBJ1-3, with 7 positions matching TRBD1. V was clipped by 1 base and J by 2 bases; unmatched bases: 2. The CDR3 extends over 15 amino acids. From germline, CDR1 is SGHVS and CDR2 FQNEAQ.

The chain recombines TRBV4-2 with TRBJ2-7, with a weak D call TRBD2 (5 bases). The V and J ends lost 5 bases and 6 bases respectively, with 14 bases between them. Germline V gene data show CDR1 as LGHNA and CDR2 as YNFKEQ. The CDR3 loop spans 13 amino acids. The CDR3 loop is CASSNSASSEQYF. The CDR3, as DNA: TGTGCCAGCAGCAACTCTGCTAGCAGCGAGCAGTACTTC.

This clone appeared a few times. The chain joins TRBV28 to TRBJ2-4, with D maybe TRBD2 (7 bases). V lost 6 bases to trimming and J lost 3 bases, with 21 bases between them. From germline, CDR1 is MDHEN and CDR2 SYDVKM. The CDR3 contains 17 residues. The CDR3, as DNA: TGTGCCAGCAGCCCGGCAGGGGCTAGCGGAAACAAAAACATTCAGTACTTC. As protein: CASSPAGASGNKNIQYF. The full variable domain, in which reference TRBV28 and TRBJ2-4 provide the parts outside the CDR3, is DVKVTQSSRYLVKRTGEKVFLECVQDMDHENMFWYRQDPGLGLRLIYFSYDVKMKEKGDIPEGYSVSREKKERFSLILESASTNQTSMYLCASSPAGASGNKNIQYFGAGTRLSVL.

V is TRBV27 and J is TRBJ2-3, with TRBD1 matching over 7 bases. V shed 11 bases and J 2 bases; nucleotides not matched to a gene: 10. The CDR3 totals 14 residues. CDR1 and CDR2 from the germline V gene are MNHEY and SMNVEV (reference sequence). The CDR3 sequence is CACRQGVNTDTQYF. The CDR3 nucleotides are TGTGCCTGCCGTCAGGGGGTGAACACAGATACGCAGTATTTT.

The chain couples TRBV18 to TRBJ2-1, with 9 positions matching TRBD2. The CDR3 consists of 16 residues. The V gene end was trimmed by 0 bases and the J gene end by 8 bases; junction bases not matched to a gene: 8. From germline, CDR1 is KGHSH and CDR2 LQKENI. CDR3 bases: TGTGCCAGCTCACCACCCCGTGCGGGGGGGCAGGATGAGCAGTTCTTC. Translation gives CASSPPRAGGQDEQFF.

This clone is a singleton in its sample. V gene TRBV19 combines with J gene TRBJ1-6; D uncertain. CDR1 and CDR2 from the germline V gene are LNHDA and SQIVND (reference sequence). This CDR3 spans 14 amino acids. Trimming removed 1 base from V and 5 bases from J, with 6 bases in between. DNA of the CDR3: TGTGCCAGTAGTATAGGGGGAGATAATTCACCCCTCCACTTT. Translating gives CASSIGGDNSPLHF.

This chain joins TRBV6-1 and TRBJ2-1; a weak D match, TRBD1 (5 bases). Germline assignment: CDR1 MNHNS and CDR2 SASEGT. Trimming removed 2 bases at V and 3 bases at J, with 8 bases between. The CDR3 spans 14 residues. The CDR3 loop reads CASSERGGYNEQFF. DNA for the CDR3: TGTGCCAGCAGTGAAAGGGGCGGCTACAATGAGCAGTTCTTC.

This clone appeared a few times. The chain is built from TRBV14 and TRBJ2-3; D remains unclear. Germline V gives CDR1 SGHDN, CDR2 FVKESK. There are 11 residues in the CDR3. V was clipped by 6 bases and J by 6 bases, with 7 bases between them. The chain's CDR3 is CASSFMDTQYF. The CDR3 DNA reads as TGTGCCAGCAGTTTTATGGATACGCAGTATTTT.

The V call is TRBV6-1, the J call TRBJ2-7; D call uncertain. Trimming took off 6 bases at V and 4 bases at J, with 13 bases between the two ends. The CDR3 runs 13 residues. Germline CDR1 is MNHNS and CDR2 is SASEGT. The CDR3 DNA sequence: TGTGCCAGCAGCCGCATGGGCGTGTACGAGCAGTACTTC. Encoded protein: CASSRMGVYEQYF.

The chain recombines TRBV2 with TRBJ1-4; D is unclear. The CDR3 is made up of 15 amino acids. Germline V gene lookup returns CDR1 SNHLY and CDR2 FYNNEI. The germline V and J ends were trimmed by 5 bases and 2 bases, with 12 bases remaining between them. The CDR3 DNA reads as TGTGCCAGCAGTCCAAACCGAGGCACTAATGAAAAACTGTTTTTT. Its protein product is CASSPNRGTNEKLFF. Based on the CDR3 plus reference TRBV2 and TRBJ1-4, the full variable domain is EPEVTQTPSHQVTQMGQEVILRCVPISNHLYFYWYRQILGQKVEFLVSFYNNEISEKSEIFDDQFSVERPDGSNFTLKIRSTKLEDSAMYFCASSPNRGTNEKLFFGSGTQLSVL.

This chain links TRBV19 with TRBJ2-7; 9 positions agree with TRBD1. J was trimmed by 3 bases and V by 4 bases; bases with no gene match: 7. In germline, CDR1 is LNHDA, CDR2 SQIVND (reference sequence). The CDR3 has 15 amino acids. CDR3: CASSTHGQGRYEQYF. The CDR3 DNA sequence: TGTGCCAGTAGTACCCACGGACAGGGGCGCTACGAGCAGTACTTC.

This clone appeared a few times. The V call is TRBV5-1, the J call TRBJ1-2; D uncertain. Per germline, CDR1 SGHRS and CDR2 YFSETQ. The CDR3 is 12 amino acids. Trimming removed 5 bases at V and 2 bases at J, with 7 bases between. For the CDR3, the DNA is TGCGCCAGCAGAACCGGGAACTATGGCTACACCTTC. Protein sequence: CASRTGNYGYTF. Looking up the rest from reference TRBV5-1 and TRBJ1-2 gives the full variable domain: KAGVTQTPRYLIKTRGQQVTLSCSPISGHRSVSWYQQTPGQGLQFLFEYFSETQRNKGNFPGRFSGRQFSNSRSEMNVSTLELGDSALYLCASRTGNYGYTFGSGTRLTVV.

This clone was found a few times. The J gene is TRBJ2-1, the V gene TRBV9; 9 bases match TRBD2. V lost 3 bases, J lost 7 bases, and 8 bases stayed unmatched. Germline CDR1 reads SGDLS; CDR2 reads YYNGEE. The CDR3 is made up of 15 amino acids. CDR3 in DNA: TGTGCCAGCAGCGGGGCTAGCGGGGTTCAAAATGAGCAGTTCTTC. The encoded protein is CASSGASGVQNEQFF.

This rearrangement joins TRBV2 to TRBJ2-7, with a tentative D call TRBD2 (6 bases). This CDR3 is built from 14 residues. With 2 bases removed from V and 4 bases from J, the gap between germline ends came to 12 bases. Germline V gene lookup returns CDR1 SNHLY and CDR2 FYNNEI. CDR3 protein: CASSEPRAGYEQYF. CDR3 nucleotide sequence: TGTGCCAGCAGTGAACCCAGGGCGGGATACGAGCAGTACTTC.

As for this clone: The same CDR3 arises from other DNA sequences in this sample as well. Here the CDR3 DNA reads TGTGCCAGCAGCTTAAGCGGGGGGGCCAATGAGCAGTACTTC. It translates to CASSLSGGANEQYF. J is TRBJ2-7 and V is TRBV7-3; TRBD2 matches 9 bases. CDR1 and CDR2 from the germline V gene are SGHTA and FQGTGA. The V segment lost 1 base and the J segment 7 bases; nucleotides outside the gene matches: 5. The CDR3 totals 14 residues.

This clone was counted a few times. This sequence joins TRBV7-2 and TRBJ1-5; 7 nucleotides line up with TRBD1. Germline lookup yields CDR1 SGHTA and CDR2 FQGNSA. V shed 3 bases and J 0 bases; nucleotides not matched to a gene: 2. CDR3 size: 15 residues. CDR3 region: CASSLAGGSNQPQHF. In DNA form, the CDR3 reads TGTGCCAGCAGCTTGGCAGGGGGTAGCAATCAGCCCCAGCATTTT.

This clone was counted a single time. The gene calls are TRBV2 and TRBJ1-5, with 11 nucleotides matching TRBD1. Per germline, CDR1 SNHLY and CDR2 FYNNEI. The CDR3 has 17 residues. After removal of 6 bases from V and 5 bases from J, the junction contained 12 bases not matched to a gene. CDR3 in DNA: TGTGCCAGCAGGGACTTCTTCCGGGACAGGGGGGATCAGCCCCAGCATTTT. Amino acids: CASRDFFRDRGDQPQHF.